This T cell receptor beta chain was documented in a study of T cell responses to AZD1222 COVID-19 vaccine. This table comes from immunoSEQ multiplex PCR, and its TCRdb copy is limited to in-frame clones, with some not included. The sample records roughly 100,000 clones, about 89% being singletons. With respect to this clone: Antigen: not known.

Study results and limitations: At study baseline, merely six AZD1222 recipients were seropositive.

This CDR3 is built from 17 residues. The V gene lost 4 bases and the J gene lost 0 bases, with 19 bases spanning the gap. From germline, CDR1 is KGHSH and CDR2 LQKENI. The receptor's source is an adult who received the AZD1222 COVID-19 vaccine. The chain is built from TRBV18 and TRBJ2-7; either TRBD1 or TRBD2 may fit D (5 bases each). The sequencing used peripheral blood, collected 28 days after the second AZD1222 dose. DNA for the CDR3: TGTGCCAGCTCACTGAATTACGGGACGTTGAGCTCCTACGAGCAGTACTTC. The encoded protein is CASSLNYGTLSSYEQYF.